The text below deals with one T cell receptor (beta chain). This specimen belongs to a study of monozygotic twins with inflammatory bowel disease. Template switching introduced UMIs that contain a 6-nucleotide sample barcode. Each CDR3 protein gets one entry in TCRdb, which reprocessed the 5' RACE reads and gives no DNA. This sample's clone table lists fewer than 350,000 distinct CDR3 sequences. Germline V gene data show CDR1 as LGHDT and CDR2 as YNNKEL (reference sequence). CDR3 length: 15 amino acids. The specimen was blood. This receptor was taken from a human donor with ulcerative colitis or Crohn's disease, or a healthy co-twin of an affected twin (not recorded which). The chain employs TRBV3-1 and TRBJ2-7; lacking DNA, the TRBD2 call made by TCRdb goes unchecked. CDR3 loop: CASSQRTQTLYEQYF.